The rows below give T cell receptor beta chains drawn from one sample of a study of T cells in Graves' hyperthyroidism and ophthalmopathy. TCRdb processed the multiplex PCR reads anew with MiXCR; each CDR3 protein has one entry. The sample lists around 300,000 distinct CDR3 sequences; roughly an eighth were seen once. Specimen: blood. These receptors were taken from a woman between 40 and 50 years old with Graves' ophthalmopathy. CDR3s include the opening cysteine and the closing phenylalanine or tryptophan. The D gene is left open where the match is weak. Clone size is stated in some rows and not others, as once, few, many or a class when expanded.

j_call,clone_size,v_call,d_call,cdr3_nt,cdr3_aa
TRBJ2-4,few,TRBV5-6,.,TGTGCCAGCAGCTTGGGGCAGGGAAGAAACATTCAGTACTTC,CASSLGQGRNIQYF
TRBJ1-1,.,TRBV2,.,TGTGCCAGCATTACGCGGAACACTGAAGCTTTCTTT,CASITRNTEAFF
TRBJ1-5,many,TRBV19,TRBD1,TGTGCCAGTAGTATCTGGGACCAGGGGGCAGGTCAGCCCCAGCATTTT,CASSIWDQGAGQPQHF
TRBJ2-1,many,TRBV12-3/TRBV12-4,.,TGTGCCAGCAGTCCCGAGTGGAGCTCCTACAATGAGCAGTTCTTC,CASSPEWSSYNEQFF
TRBJ2-4,many,TRBV2,TRBD1,TGTGCCAGCAGTGCGGACAGGGAAAACATTCAGTACTTC,CASSADRENIQYF
TRBJ1-2,few,TRBV12-3/TRBV12-4,TRBD1,TGTGCCAGCAGACCGGGACAGGGTCTTGGCTACACCTTC,CASRPGQGLGYTF
TRBJ1-1,few,TRBV27,.,TGTGCCAGCAGTAGGCGCCCAGGGAACACTGAAGCTTTCTTT,CASSRRPGNTEAFF
TRBJ1-1,many,TRBV11-2,.,TGTGCCAGCAGCTTTAGGGGGGCTCTGAACACTGAAGCTTTCTTT,CASSFRGALNTEAFF
TRBJ1-1,.,TRBV20-1,TRBD1,TGCAGTGCTAGAGATGGGACAGAGAACACTGAAGCTTTCTTT,CSARDGTENTEAFF
TRBJ1-5,few,TRBV4-2,.,TGTGCCAGCAGCCAAGCAAGCGGACACCATTCTCAGCCCCAGCATTTT,CASSQASGHHSQPQHF
TRBJ1-1,many,TRBV25-1,.,TGTGCCAGCAGTGAGGGGATTTACACTGAAGCTTTCTTT,CASSEGIYTEAFF
TRBJ2-1,many,TRBV7-2,TRBD2,TGTGCCAGCAGTGCGCTAGCGGGAGGCTTTGATGAGCAGTTCTTC,CASSALAGGFDEQFF
TRBJ1-6,many,TRBV7-2,.,TGTGCCAGCAGCAAAAGGACAGCGAATTCACCCCTCCACTTT,CASSKRTANSPLHF
TRBJ1-4,.,TRBV3-1,.,TGTGCCAGCAGCCCCCGACAGGCTGAAGGGAAACTGTTTTTT,CASSPRQAEGKLFF
TRBJ1-2,.,TRBV18,TRBD1,TGTGCCAGCTCACCACCATCGGGACAGGGGTCTCCGCGCACCTTC,CASSPPSGQGSPRTF